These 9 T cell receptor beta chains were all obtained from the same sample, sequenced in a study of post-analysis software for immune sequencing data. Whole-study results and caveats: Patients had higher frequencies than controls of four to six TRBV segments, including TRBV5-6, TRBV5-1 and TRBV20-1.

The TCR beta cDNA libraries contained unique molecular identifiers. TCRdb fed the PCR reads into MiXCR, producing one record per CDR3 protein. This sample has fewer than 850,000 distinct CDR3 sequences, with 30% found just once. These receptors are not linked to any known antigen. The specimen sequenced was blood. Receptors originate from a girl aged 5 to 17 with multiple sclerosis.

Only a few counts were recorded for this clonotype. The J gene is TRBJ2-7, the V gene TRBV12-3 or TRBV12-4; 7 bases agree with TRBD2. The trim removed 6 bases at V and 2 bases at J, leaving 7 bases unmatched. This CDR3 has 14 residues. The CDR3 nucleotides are TGTGCCAGCAGGCCGGGGGGAGAAACCTACGAGCAGTACTTC. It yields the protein CASRPGGETYEQYF.

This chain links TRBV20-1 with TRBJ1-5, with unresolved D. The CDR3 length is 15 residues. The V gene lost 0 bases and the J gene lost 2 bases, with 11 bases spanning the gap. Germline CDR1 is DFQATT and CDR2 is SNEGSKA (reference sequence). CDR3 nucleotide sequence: TGCAGTGCTAGAGATCTCGCCTTAGGCAATCAGCCCCAGCATTTT. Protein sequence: CSARDLALGNQPQHF.

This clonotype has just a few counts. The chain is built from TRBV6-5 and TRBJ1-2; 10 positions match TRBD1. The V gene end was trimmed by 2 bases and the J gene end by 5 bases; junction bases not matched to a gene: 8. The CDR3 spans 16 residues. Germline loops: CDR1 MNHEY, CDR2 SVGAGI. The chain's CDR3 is CASSYIWDRGRYGYTF. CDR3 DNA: TGTGCCAGCAGTTACATTTGGGACAGGGGACGTTATGGCTACACCTTC.

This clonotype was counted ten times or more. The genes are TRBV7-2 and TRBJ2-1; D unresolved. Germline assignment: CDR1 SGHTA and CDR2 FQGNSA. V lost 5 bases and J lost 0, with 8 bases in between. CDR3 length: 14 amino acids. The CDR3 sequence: CASSPASSYNEQFF. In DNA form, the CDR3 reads TGTGCCAGCAGCCCCGCGAGCTCCTACAATGAGCAGTTCTTC. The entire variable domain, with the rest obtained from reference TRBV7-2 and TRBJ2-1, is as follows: GAGVSQSPSNKVTEKGKDVELRCDPISGHTALYWYRQSLGQGLEFLIYFQGNSAPDKSGLPSDRFSAERTGGSVSTLTIQRTQQEDSAVYLCASSPASSYNEQFFGPGTRLTVL.

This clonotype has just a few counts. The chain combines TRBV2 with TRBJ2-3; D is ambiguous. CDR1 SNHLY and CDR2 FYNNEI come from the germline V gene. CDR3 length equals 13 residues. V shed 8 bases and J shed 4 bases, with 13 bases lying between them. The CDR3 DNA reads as TGTGCCAGCGAAGCAATCCCGGCAGATACGCAGTATTTT. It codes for CASEAIPADTQYF.

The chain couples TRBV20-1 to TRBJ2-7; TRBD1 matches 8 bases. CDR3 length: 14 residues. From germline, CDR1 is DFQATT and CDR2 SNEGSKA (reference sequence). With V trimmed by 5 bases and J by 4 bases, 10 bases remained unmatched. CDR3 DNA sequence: TGCAGTGCTCCCACGGCAGGGGGCATGTACGAGCAGTACTTC. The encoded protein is CSAPTAGGMYEQYF.

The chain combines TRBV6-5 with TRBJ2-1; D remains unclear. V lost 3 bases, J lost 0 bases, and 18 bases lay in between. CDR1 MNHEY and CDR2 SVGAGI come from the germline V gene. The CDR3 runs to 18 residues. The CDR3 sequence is CASSYSRPTGSSYNEQFF. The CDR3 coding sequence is TGTGCCAGCAGTTATTCTCGTCCGACTGGAAGCTCCTACAATGAGCAGTTCTTC.

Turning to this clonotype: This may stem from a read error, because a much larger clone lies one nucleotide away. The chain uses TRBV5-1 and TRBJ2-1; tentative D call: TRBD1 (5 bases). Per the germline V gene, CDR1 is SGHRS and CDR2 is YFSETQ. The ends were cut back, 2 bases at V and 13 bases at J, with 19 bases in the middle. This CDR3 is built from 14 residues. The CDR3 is CASSLSSGNDIQFF. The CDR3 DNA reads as TGCGCCAGCAGCTTAAGTTCAGGGAATGACATTCAGTTCTTC.

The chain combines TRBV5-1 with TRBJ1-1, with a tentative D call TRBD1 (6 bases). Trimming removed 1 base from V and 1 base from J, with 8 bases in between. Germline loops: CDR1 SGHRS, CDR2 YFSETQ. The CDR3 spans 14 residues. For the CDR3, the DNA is TGCGCCAGCAGCTTGACAGGGTCGAACACTGAAGCTTTCTTT. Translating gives CASSLTGSNTEAFF.